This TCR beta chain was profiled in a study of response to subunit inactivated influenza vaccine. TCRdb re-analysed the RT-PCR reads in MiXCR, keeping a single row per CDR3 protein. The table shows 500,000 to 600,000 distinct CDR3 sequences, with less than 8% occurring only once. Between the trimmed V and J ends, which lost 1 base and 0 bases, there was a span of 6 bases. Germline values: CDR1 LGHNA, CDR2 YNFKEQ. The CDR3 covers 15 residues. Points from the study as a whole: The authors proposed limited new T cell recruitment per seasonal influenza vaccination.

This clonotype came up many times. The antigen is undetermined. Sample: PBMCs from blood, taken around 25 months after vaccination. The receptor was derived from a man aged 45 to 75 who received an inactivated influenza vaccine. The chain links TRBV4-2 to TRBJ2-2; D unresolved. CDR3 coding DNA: TGTGCCAGCAGCCAAGTGGGGTCGAACACCGGGGAGCTGTTTTTT. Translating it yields CASSQVGSNTGELFF.